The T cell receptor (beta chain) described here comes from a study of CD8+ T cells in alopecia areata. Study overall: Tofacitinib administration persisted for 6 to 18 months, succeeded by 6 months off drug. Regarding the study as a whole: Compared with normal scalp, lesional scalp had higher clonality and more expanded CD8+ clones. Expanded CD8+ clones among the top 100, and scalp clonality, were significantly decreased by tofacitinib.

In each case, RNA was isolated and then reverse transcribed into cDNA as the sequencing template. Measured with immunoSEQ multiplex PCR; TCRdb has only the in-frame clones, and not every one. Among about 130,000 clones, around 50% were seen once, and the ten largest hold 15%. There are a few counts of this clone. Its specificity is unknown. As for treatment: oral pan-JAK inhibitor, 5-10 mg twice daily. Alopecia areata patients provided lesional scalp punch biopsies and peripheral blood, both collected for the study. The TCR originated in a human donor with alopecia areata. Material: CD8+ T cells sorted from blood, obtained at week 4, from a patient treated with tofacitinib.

The CDR3 DNA follows: TGCGCCAGCAGCTTGGGGGCAGATACGCAGTATTTT. It translates to CASSLGADTQYF. V is TRBV5-1 and J is TRBJ2-3; D gene unclear. The CDR3 runs 12 residues. V was pared by 0 bases and J by 4 bases, with 3 bases between. The germline V gene has CDR1 SGHRS and CDR2 YFSETQ.